Below are 18 T cell receptor beta chains sequenced from a single sample in a study of human T cells and chemical hapten exposure. The time point denotes: patch test 2, 6 weeks after DPC sensitization. The treatment is: therapeutic diphenylcyclopropenone sensitization with weekly scalp DPC. MiXCR was run by TCRdb on the RACE reads, yielding one entry per CDR3 protein. This sample carries some 82,000 distinct CDR3 sequences, approximately 6.6% of them seen once, and the ten largest clones take 1.3%. The starting material was whole blood, obtained in connection with sensitization to the hapten diphenylcyclopropenone (DPC). These receptors all come from a young woman with alopecia areata. Some clones in this sample may be carry-over from other donors' samples.

The rearrangement uses TRBV29-1 and TRBJ2-6; 9 bases fit TRBD1. CDR3 length: 15 amino acids. V lost 4 bases and J lost 0; bases outside the gene matches: 1. In germline, CDR1 is SQVTM, CDR2 ANQGSEA. The CDR3 loop is CSVVTGGSGANVLTF. CDR3 DNA sequence: TGCAGCGTTGTGACAGGGGGCTCTGGGGCCAACGTCCTGACTTTC.

The chain links TRBV4-2 to TRBJ1-2, with TRBD1 matching over 7 bases. From germline, CDR1 is LGHNA and CDR2 YNFKEQ. CDR3 length: 16 amino acids. The V segment lost 4 bases and the J segment 2 bases; nucleotides outside the gene matches: 10. The CDR3 sequence: CASSLQGEGANYGYTF. The CDR3 nucleotides read TGTGCCAGCAGCCTCCAGGGGGAGGGTGCGAACTATGGCTACACCTTC.

The chain joins TRBV29-1 to TRBJ1-1; D gene uncertain. The germline V gene encodes CDR1 SQVTM and CDR2 ANQGSEA. V was clipped by 7 bases and J by 4 bases, with 10 bases between them. The CDR3 has 11 amino acids. This chain's CDR3 is CSGGGSTEAFF. The CDR3 nucleotides read TGCAGCGGCGGTGGGAGCACTGAAGCTTTCTTT.

Many counts were recorded for this clonotype. The V and J genes are TRBV3-1 and TRBJ2-3; tentative D call: TRBD2 (6 bases). The CDR3 spans 17 residues. Trimming shortened V by 0 bases and J by 6 bases, and 19 bases separated the two germline ends. Germline assignment: CDR1 LGHDT and CDR2 YNNKEL (reference sequence). The CDR3 here is CASSQDRWRARGDTQYF. Written as DNA, the CDR3 is TGTGCCAGCAGCCAAGATCGATGGCGGGCCCGGGGGGATACGCAGTATTTT.

This clonotype was observed at least ten times. The chain couples TRBV20-1 to TRBJ1-6, with TRBD1 identical over 8 bases. Trimming cost V 6 bases and J 15 bases; bases outside gene matches: 16. The germline CDR1 and CDR2 sequences are DFQATT and SNEGSKA (reference sequence). The CDR3 extends over 14 amino acids. The CDR3 loop is CSASGAGGYFDLHF. The CDR3, as DNA: TGCAGTGCCTCAGGGGCAGGGGGCTACTTCGACCTCCACTTT.

The chain carries TRBV12-3 or TRBV12-4 and TRBJ2-5, with D unresolved. The CDR3 extends over 17 amino acids. The ends were cut back, 1 base at V and 3 bases at J, with 18 bases in the middle. For the CDR3, the DNA is TGTGCCAGCAGTTTAGAGGTTGATTTGGTCCGTGAAGAGACCCAGTACTTC. It translates to CASSLEVDLVREETQYF.

On this clonotype itself: This clone may be a read error of a much larger clone one base away. The conserved phenylalanine or tryptophan is not found at the CDR3 terminus, so this likely reflects a read error. This chain links TRBV25-1 with TRBJ2-1; 8 positions match TRBD2. The V gene end was trimmed by 8 bases and the J gene end by 7 bases; junction bases not matched to a gene: 19. This CDR3 comprises 17 residues. The germline gives CDR1 MGHDK, CDR2 SYGVNS. CDR3: CASQEDRSGGPWNEQFS. CDR3 in DNA: TGTGCCAGCCAAGAAGATAGGAGCGGGGGCCCTTGGAATGAGCAGTTCTCC.

CDR3 sequence reads: CSVDGTGVQETQYF. The CDR3 DNA reads TGCAGCGTGGACGGGACAGGAGTTCAAGAGACCCAGTACTTC. J is TRBJ2-5 and V is TRBV29-1; TRBD1 matches 8 bases. The germline gives CDR1 SQVTM, CDR2 ANQGSEA. The V segment lost 6 bases and the J segment 2 bases; nucleotides outside the gene matches: 8. The CDR3 has 14 amino acids.

This clonotype showed up many times. The chain is built from TRBV20-1 and TRBJ2-7, with D perhaps TRBD1 or TRBD2 (5 bases each). CDR3 length: 13 amino acids. In germline, CDR1 is DFQATT, CDR2 SNEGSKA (reference sequence). The ends were cut back, 6 bases at V and 7 bases at J, with 19 bases in the middle. The CDR3 loop is CSAPRPPWGEQYF. DNA of the CDR3: TGCAGTGCCCCACGCCCCCCTTGGGGGGAGCAGTACTTC.

In this sample, this clonotype turned up many times. The chain links TRBV3-1 to TRBJ1-2; 9 bases are a match to TRBD1. This CDR3 region has 19 residues. In germline, CDR1 is LGHDT, CDR2 YNNKEL (reference sequence). The junction had 12 bases not matched to a gene; V was cut back by 0 bases and J by 1 base. CDR3 bases: TGTGCCAGCAGCCAAGAGGTGAAGCGCCGGGACAGGGTTAACTATGGCTACACCTTC. Encoded protein: CASSQEVKRRDRVNYGYTF.

The gene calls are TRBV30 and TRBJ1-1; D may be TRBD1 (6 bases). The CDR3 runs to 10 residues. Trimming removed 8 bases from V and 9 bases from J, with 13 bases in between. Germline CDR1 is GTSNPN and CDR2 is SVGIG (reference sequence). CDR3 amino acids: CAGYRVQAFF. CDR3 bases: TGTGCCGGATACAGGGTTCAAGCTTTCTTT.

V gene TRBV18 combines with J gene TRBJ2-3; possible D gene TRBD1, 6 bases. Germline loops: CDR1 KGHSH, CDR2 LQKENI. Deletions cut 7 bases from V and 0 bases from J, with 11 bases between. There are 14 residues in the CDR3. The CDR3 DNA is TGTGCCAGCTTCAGGACAGCTAGCACAGATACGCAGTATTTT. Its translation: CASFRTASTDTQYF.

The chain carries TRBV11-2 and TRBJ2-2; TRBD1 aligns across 7 bases. The CDR3 is 17 amino acids. The trim removed 5 bases at V and 6 bases at J, leaving 15 bases unmatched. The germline gives CDR1 SGHAT, CDR2 FQNNGV. CDR3 region: CASSRLPIQGRAGELFF. Written as DNA, the CDR3 is TGTGCCAGCAGCCGACTACCGATACAGGGGCGGGCCGGGGAGCTGTTTTTT.

At least ten counts were recorded for this clonotype. The genes are TRBV18 and TRBJ2-5; 8 bases map to TRBD1. CDR3 length equals 14 residues. Losses at the gene ends were 3 bases for V and 2 bases for J; bases not matched to a gene: 2. CDR1 and CDR2 (germline): KGHSH, LQKENI. The CDR3 sequence is CASSPRQGQETQYF. The DNA for the CDR3 is TGTGCCAGCTCACCGAGACAGGGGCAAGAGACCCAGTACTTC.

This clonotype showed up many times. The chain is built from TRBV18 and TRBJ1-1, with D perhaps matching TRBD1 (5 bases). V was trimmed by 2 bases and J by 0 bases, leaving 7 bases between them. Germline values: CDR1 KGHSH, CDR2 LQKENI. The length of the CDR3 is 14 residues. The CDR3: CASSPDRLNTEAFF. CDR3 in DNA: TGTGCCAGCTCACCAGACAGATTGAACACTGAAGCTTTCTTT.

This clonotype was seen many times. The DNA for the CDR3 is TGTGCCAGCAGTTTATGGGAGCAGAACACTGAAGCTTTCTTT. It encodes CASSLWEQNTEAFF. The J gene is TRBJ1-1, the V gene TRBV12-3 or TRBV12-4, with unresolved D. The CDR3 is 14 residues long. V was trimmed by 2 bases and J by 1 base, leaving 8 bases between them.

Remarks on this clonotype: Since the CDR3 does not end with the conserved phenylalanine or tryptophan, this likely comes from a read error. The chain combines TRBV6-5 with TRBJ1-1; 7 bases fit TRBD1. The V gene end was trimmed by 4 bases and the J gene end by 2 bases; junction bases not matched to a gene: 7. The CDR3 sequence is 15 residues long. The V gene's germline CDR1 is MNHEY and CDR2 SVGAGI. As DNA, the CDR3 is TGTGCCAGCAGTTTCGGGACAGAATTTAACACTGAAGCTTTCTCT. The encoded protein is CASSFGTEFNTEAFS.

The table lists this clonotype with a few counts. The genes are TRBV6-4 and TRBJ1-1; D is undetermined. The CDR3 has 13 residues. With 9 bases removed from V and 4 bases from J, the gap between germline ends came to 15 bases. Germline CDR1 is MRHNA and CDR2 is SNTAGT. CDR3 nucleotides: TGTGCCAGTTCCCGCTGGGTGGGCACTGAAGCTTTCTTT. Translated, it gives CASSRWVGTEAFF.